This TCR beta chain appears in the sequencing data of a study of tumor-infiltrating lymphocytes in localized non-small cell lung cancer. General study findings and limits: No T-cell fraction difference was seen between IM1 and IM2 tumors.

A word on this clone: Its antigen is as yet unknown.

CDR3 length: 14 residues. Germline trimming cut 4 bases from V and 5 bases from J; bases unmatched to any gene: 6. CDR1 is SGHNT and CDR2 is YYREEE in the germline V gene (reference sequence). Sequenced by immunoSEQ multiplex PCR; TCRdb stores in-frame clones only, minus some. The table shows approximately 12,000 clones, with approximately 85% occurring only once. The receptor was isolated from a human donor with non-small cell lung cancer. This chain links TRBV5-4 with TRBJ1-2; 9 bases match TRBD1. Sequencing was done on a sample of lung tumor tissue. For the CDR3, the DNA is TGTGCCAGCAGCCCCAGGGGACAGGGATATGGCTACACCTTC. It codes for CASSPRGQGYGYTF.